The source of this T cell receptor beta chain is a study of cytomegalovirus exposure and HLA in healthy donors (dated by TCRdb to the late 2010s). Some background on the complete study: In an earlier analysis of about 560 of the donors, approximately 300 Gb of sequence data and just under 120 million unique TCR beta sequences from some 170 million T cells were reported. Every repertoire in the discovery cohort had been generated on one and the same sequencing platform. Among about 410 genotyped donors of the cohort, an average of around 250,000 unique TCR beta nucleotide sequences was sequenced per donor, of which about 18% were non-productive. The genetic ancestry cluster associated with self-reported Caucasian donors included 80% to 90% of the 300 to 450 genotyped donors. In addition to the first cohort of approximately 650 subjects, a separate validation cohort of over 90 different subjects was used. The study aimed to test whether cataloging public T cell receptors could reveal signatures of past pathogen exposure. HLA typing included class I and class II loci at four-digit resolution. Alongside the repertoire data, information on donor age, sex, ethnicity and CMV serostatus was compiled. Rather than drawing on any new phenotypic data, the later analysis identified candidate immune exposures from TCR beta sequences and the way those sequences occurred across donors. The study combined high-throughput TCR immunosequencing, statistical association of individual TCRs with disease status, and machine learning to predict cytomegalovirus infection status. In an earlier analysis of around 540 of the donors, high-throughput TCR beta sequencing was used to judge whether each TCR beta V gene segment behaved as functional or pseudogenic. Genome-wide SNP genotypes for about three fifths of the roughly 700 donors were used in a later genetic analysis, which treated that subset as a discovery cohort. The study profiled the T cell repertoires of hundreds of subjects by immunosequencing and related them to cytomegalovirus serostatus. Roughly 5 DR-DQ haplotypes were treated as single units for association and clustering because of strong linkage in the cohort. The number of typed donors differed by locus: about 620-630 for A, B, C, DRB1 and DQB1; 500 to 550 for DQA1; fewer than 610 for DPA1; and about 470 for DPB1. To study patterns of TCR occurrence, a later analysis re-analyzed previously published TCR beta repertoires from 700 or so donors and added high-resolution HLA genotyping. Roughly 290 gigabases of sequencing data and approximately 92 million unique TCR sequences made up an early release that covered approximately 620 HLA-typed donors. Here is what the overall study found, with its caveats: Some IMGT-functional V segments, including TRBV6-2 and TRBV6-3, could not be told apart with the 87-base-pair reads, so those segments were excluded. Most CMV-associated TCR beta chains appeared to be HLA-restricted in a later analysis, and the HLA associations seemed to be driven largely by CMV exposure. The earlier analysis of a few hundred of the donors excluded 15 to 20 rarely observed V segments, including chromosome 9 orphons, because counts were too low. Linkage disequilibrium might explain the correlated functional status among segregating V segments, but an unknown experimental factor could not be excluded. Sequencing depth was assumed to be roughly uniform across donors in the presence/absence analyses, though that assumption may not hold. Specific HLA alleles were associated with 16,951 TCR beta sequences at a false discovery rate of 0.05 in a later analysis. Because some donors lacked HLA typing at each locus, the association tests relied only on the typed subset. In this cohort, only TCR beta chains were sequenced, and detectable features were limited by the absence of alpha or paired-chain data. According to the authors, the approach could potentially be generalized to other disease states and immunological phenotypes. In both the original and validation cohorts, the classifier was reported to diagnose cytomegalovirus status with high specificity and sensitivity. In a later analysis, several top co-occurrence clusters were reported to appear linked to parvovirus B19, influenza, CMV and Epstein-Barr virus. In an earlier analysis of more than 450 of the donors, most TCR beta V segments were observed in productive rearrangements about 90% or about 30% of the time, broadly matching IMGT annotations. In a later genetic analysis, a missense DCLRE1C variant was associated with V-gene and J-gene trimming of TCR beta chains, and the association was replicated in an independent cohort. A total of 164 TCR beta chains were listed by the study as associated with cytomegalovirus. In vitro tests confirmed that a few of the cytomegalovirus-associated TCR beta chains recognize cytomegalovirus antigens. Most TCR sequences were observed very rarely across donors, whereas some public TCRs were present in many individuals. A group of highly shared sequence variants was considered likely to be a technical artifact of the sequencing pipeline. According to a later analysis, TCR association rates differed among HLA loci, with DRB1 alleles showing the most associated TCRs and HLA-C alleles showing the fewest. Compared with equally common non-associated chains, HLA-associated TCR beta chains in a later analysis were more clonally expanded and had lower generation probabilities. Immune exposure information for the cohort was limited to CMV serostatus. Assigning TCR associations to individual alleles was difficult when HLA alleles, especially DR and DQ, strongly co-occurred. A further reported finding was that TCR beta sequences accurately predicted the HLA-A and HLA-B alleles for most subjects in the first cohort. Compared with the roughly 700-donor mean, donors in an Asian-associated ancestry cluster had fewer N-insertions in productive TCRs, according to a later genetic analysis.

The protocol used for the library was the immunoSEQ multiplex PCR assay. For the multiplex PCR, a mixture combining 60 forward primers for TCR Vbeta segments and 13 reverse primers for TCR Jbeta segments was used. A multiplex PCR assay on genomic DNA amplified the CDR3 region of rearranged TCR beta genes. On the Illumina HiSeq System, the amplified TCR beta libraries were sequenced as 87-base-pair reads. As for the original processing: A later analysis counted approximately 74 million unique TCR beta chains across the 640 or so repertoires, and approximately 11 million of these chains were shared by at least two donors. Raw reads were error-corrected and collapsed into unique sequences with a nearest-neighbor algorithm that merged closely related sequences to remove PCR and sequencing errors. CDR3 sequences were aligned to IMGT reference sequences to assign V, D and J gene segments. For a sequence to be retained, a match of at least six nucleotides to both a V gene segment and a J gene segment was required. Rearrangements were called productive when the CDR3 lacked stop codons and stayed in frame with V and J; all others were non-productive. CDR3 was defined by IMGT convention, running from the second conserved V-encoded cysteine to the conserved J-encoded phenylalanine. In an earlier analysis of 587 of the donors, sequences lacking an unambiguous match to a single V gene segment were excluded. An earlier analysis of approximately 590 of the donors called V segments functional above 56.7% productive rearrangements and segregating when the between-donor standard deviation exceeded 5%. A statistical classification framework was built to diagnose cytomegalovirus status from the catalog of TCR beta chain sequences. In a later analysis, V and J genes were assigned by comparing TCR nucleotide sequences against IMGT/GENE-DB human TR gene sequences. In a later analysis, CDR3 sequences and most-parsimonious VDJ recombination scenarios were assigned using the TCRdist pipeline. In a later analysis, each TCR beta chain was defined by its CDR3 amino acid sequence together with its V-gene family, and reads lacking a unique V-gene family were excluded. A later analysis removed 550 to 650 highly shared, low-generation-probability nucleotide sequences to deal with suspected cross-contamination and a sequencing artifact. In a later analysis, a clonal expansion index for each public chain was calculated from normalized within-repertoire ranks of inferred template counts. In a later analysis, generation probabilities were computed using a VDJ recombination model fitted to out-of-frame rearrangements, and the results were checked against IGoR. A later analysis scored TCR-TCR, TCR-HLA and TCR-CMV co-occurrence with hypergeometric tests, applying a repertoire-size bias correction to TCR pairs. To estimate false discovery rates, a later analysis permuted the HLA or CMV assignments 20 times. In a later analysis, co-occurring TCRs were grouped with DBSCAN, and TCRdist sequence similarity was added when clustering was performed within HLA-allele-positive subsets. Co-occurrence clustering excluded repertoires with fewer than 30,000 or more than 120,000 public chains, plus five with anomalous nucleotide sharing. This immuneACCESS table, as held by TCRdb, lists in-frame sequences with V and J called but not all clones. Of the missing ones, under half trace to an unresolved V gene in checked studies; the others have no known cause. V and J calls and clone size are given by that table; D and trimming were obtained from the DNA. The sample records 180,000 or so clones, roughly a tenth of which are singletons. The top ten constitute 1% to 1.5% of the sample.

The cohort comprised 666 healthy bone marrow donors. All cohort members were sampled while nominally healthy, although unrecorded immune exposures were likely present. The donor was CMV seropositive and belonged to the group of over 250 seropositive cohort members. Every donor gave a peripheral blood sample, and the peripheral blood mononuclear cells from that sample were used for TCR beta sequencing. Genomic DNA extraction from the blood cell samples was performed with the Qiagen DNeasy Blood Extraction Kit. Based on the germline V gene, the CDR1 and CDR2 sequences are MGHRA and YSYEKL. The germline V end is reduced by 4 bases and the J end by 4 bases; junction bases left unmatched: 12. Taken from cysteine to phenylalanine, the CDR3 has 16 residues. Just CDR3 DNA is preserved here, 48 bases in frame from base 1. Worth noting for this clone: Its antigen specificity is not known. No much larger clonotype is one base removed from it; base qualities were not supplied.

The sample consisted of PBMCs. The source is a woman aged 25 to 39 in good health and CMV-seropositive. The chain couples TRBV4-1 to TRBJ1-1, with 7 bases in between that match TRBD1. For the CDR3, the sequence is CASSPKKGQLPTEAFF. The bases are TGCGCCAGCAGCCCTAAAAAGGGACAGCTCCCCACTGAAGCTTTCTTT.